The rows below give T cell receptor beta chains drawn from one sample of a study of shared clonotypes between healthy human individuals. Only in-frame clones appear in the TCRdb table, and some are missing; sequencing was by immunoSEQ multiplex PCR. The sample has millions of clones, roughly 91% seen once; the top ten hold 1.5% to 2%. Sequenced sample: naive CD8+ T cells from PBMCs. Receptors were obtained from a man younger than 35 in good health. Some clones in this sample may be carry-over from other donors' samples. Both conserved end residues are part of each CDR3. Fields, in order: V gene, CDR3 protein.

V gene: TRBV19; CDR3 protein: CASSLLHLGAVNTEAFF
V gene: TRBV18; CDR3 protein: CASSPGGAGANVLTF
V gene: TRBV28; CDR3 protein: CASSPRGQNTGELFF
V gene: TRBV9; CDR3 protein: CASGSAGFTGELFF
V gene: TRBV15; CDR3 protein: CATSRGRMIAGGYNEQFF
V gene: TRBV11-2; CDR3 protein: CASSLTIWLENTEAFF
V gene: TRBV28; CDR3 protein: CASRGSAGDTQYF
V gene: TRBV2; CDR3 protein: CASFGGEVVYEQYF
V gene: TRBV14; CDR3 protein: CASSLRGQSYEQYF
V gene: TRBV28; CDR3 protein: CASSLYVGRPHNEQFF
V gene: TRBV27; CDR3 protein: CASSWGRVNTEAFF
V gene: TRBV6-1; CDR3 protein: CASSGILQVYGYTF
V gene: TRBV7-9; CDR3 protein: CASSFPVRARRYNEQFF
V gene: TRBV25-1; CDR3 protein: CASNNRGYTEAFF
V gene: TRBV11-2; CDR3 protein: CASSLGLPGYDGYTF
V gene: TRBV6-1; CDR3 protein: CASSEAVAGNGYTF
V gene: TRBV28; CDR3 protein: CASKETPTHTDTQYF
V gene: TRBV10-3; CDR3 protein: CAISESPRQGSNEKLFF
V gene: TRBV14; CDR3 protein: CASSPRGKGRSEKLFF
V gene: TRBV29-1; CDR3 protein: CSVLDRVNEKLFF
V gene: TRBV7-8; CDR3 protein: CASSSDRGSTYEQYF
V gene: TRBV6-5; CDR3 protein: CASSQQGASGYTF
V gene: TRBV30; CDR3 protein: CAWSAGASGANVLTF
V gene: TRBV9; CDR3 protein: CASSASPPGTGVYNEQFF
V gene: TRBV6-6; CDR3 protein: CASSILQGGNSEQYF
V gene: TRBV27; CDR3 protein: CASSFGRQGNTGELFF
V gene: TRBV7-9; CDR3 protein: CASSHGTLDGYGYTF
V gene: TRBV5-3; CDR3 protein: CARSKIGTGNQPQHF
V gene: TRBV5-1; CDR3 protein: CASSLEGKTFF
V gene: TRBV29-1; CDR3 protein: CSVGAGELETQYF